The 26 T cell receptor beta chains below were found in one sample sequenced in a study of blood T cell repertoires in COVID-19. Only in-frame clones appear in the TCRdb table, and some are missing; sequencing was by immunoSEQ multiplex PCR. The profile covers 90,000 to 100,000 clones, with around 76% appearing a single time and roughly 18% taken by the ten largest. Material: peripheral blood. These receptor sequences come from an elderly man with acute or convalescent COVID-19.

The V gene is TRBV6-6, the J gene TRBJ1-1; no clear D. This CDR3 has 16 residues. Trimming stripped 4 bases from V and 4 bases from J, with 19 bases between. The germline gives CDR1 MNHNY, CDR2 SVGAGI (reference sequence). The chain's CDR3 is CASSSSSRGSATEAFF. In DNA form, the CDR3 reads TGTGCCAGCAGTTCGTCCTCGCGGGGTTCGGCCACTGAAGCTTTCTTT.

This chain connects TRBV13 to TRBJ1-3; no firm D call. The CDR3 has 15 amino acids. Germline V CDR1 and CDR2: PRHDT, FYEKMQ (reference sequence). The V end lost 1 base, the J end lost 0 bases, and 7 bases lay between the germline ends. The CDR3 nucleotides are TGTGCCAGCAGCTTAGATCTCAGCTCTGGAAACACCATATATTTT. It specifies CASSLDLSSGNTIYF.

The V and J genes are TRBV18 and TRBJ1-4; TRBD1 aligns across 9 bases. Per the germline V gene, CDR1 is KGHSH and CDR2 is LQKENI. The CDR3 has 16 amino acids. V dropped 3 bases and J dropped 6; count of bases not matched to a gene: 8. CDR3 region: CASSPLGGTGHEKLFF. The CDR3 DNA reads as TGTGCCAGCTCACCCCTAGGAGGGACAGGGCATGAAAAACTGTTTTTT.

The V gene is TRBV7-2, the J gene TRBJ2-7, with 8 bases fitting TRBD2. The CDR3 covers 15 residues. Losses at the gene ends were 2 bases for V and 5 bases for J; bases not matched to a gene: 8. The germline gives CDR1 SGHTA, CDR2 FQGNSA. Here the CDR3 DNA reads TGTGCCAGCAGCTTAAAGCGGAGCGGGGGCCACGAGCAGTACTTC. Translated, it gives CASSLKRSGGHEQYF.

Only one count was recorded for this clone. The rearrangement links TRBV27 to TRBJ1-4; 10 positions agree with TRBD1. Germline V lookup: CDR1 MNHEY, CDR2 SMNVEV (reference sequence). The length of the CDR3 is 14 residues. V lost 4 bases to trimming and J lost 9 bases; unmatched junction nucleotides: 5. The CDR3 protein is CASSSPDRGKKLFF. In nucleotides, the CDR3 is TGTGCCAGCAGTTCGCCGGACAGGGGGAAAAAACTGTTTTTT.

V is TRBV2 and J is TRBJ1-6, with TRBD1 as a possible D gene (6 bases). CDR1 is SNHLY and CDR2 is FYNNEI in the germline V gene. The length of the CDR3 is 16 residues. The ends were cut back, 7 bases at V and 6 bases at J, with 19 bases in the middle. The CDR3 protein is CASILTGATLNSPLHF. CDR3 DNA sequence: TGTGCCAGCATTTTGACAGGAGCCACCCTTAATTCACCCCTCCACTTT.

The chain carries TRBV5-6 and TRBJ1-1; D ambiguous. CDR1 and CDR2 from the germline V gene are SGHDT and YYEEEE. The CDR3 has 16 residues. V lost 5 bases, J lost 1 base, and 18 bases lay in between. CDR3 sequence reads: CASRDRIRRKNTEAFF. The CDR3 DNA is TGTGCCAGCAGAGATCGGATCAGGAGGAAGAACACTGAAGCTTTCTTT.

The V gene is TRBV5-1, the J gene TRBJ2-1, with a tentative D call TRBD1 (6 bases). Trimming pared 3 bases from V and 7 bases from J, leaving 14 bases between. Per germline, CDR1 SGHRS and CDR2 YFSETQ. This CDR3 has 14 residues. The CDR3, as DNA: TGCGCCAGCAGCTCTGGGTGGACAGTTAATGAGCAGTTCTTC. Encoded protein: CASSSGWTVNEQFF.

As concerns this clone: The sample carries other DNA sequences with the same CDR3. V is TRBV27 and J is TRBJ2-1, with a weak D call TRBD1 (6 bases). Trimming left V 6 bases short and J 0 bases short, with 12 bases between. The CDR3 consists of 15 residues. CDR1 is MNHEY, CDR2 SMNVEV, per germline (reference sequence). CDR3 sequence reads: CASRPTGSSYNEQFF. The CDR3 bases are TGTGCCAGCAGACCTACAGGGAGCTCCTACAATGAGCAGTTCTTC.

The chain recombines TRBV5-4 with TRBJ2-7; 8 bases are a match to TRBD1. The CDR3 is made up of 14 amino acids. The germline gives CDR1 SGHNT, CDR2 YYREEE (reference sequence). Unmatched junction bases numbered 7, after V lost 5 bases and J lost 3 bases. In DNA form, the CDR3 reads TGTGCCAGCAGTACGACAGGGGACTTCTACGAGCAGTACTTC. This sequence encodes CASSTTGDFYEQYF.

CDR3 sequence reads: CTSSQGSLAGGDEQFF. CDR3 bases: TGCACCAGCAGCCAAGGTTCTCTAGCGGGAGGGGATGAGCAGTTCTTC. This chain connects TRBV1 to TRBJ2-1; the table's D call of TRBD2 was not tested on the DNA. TRBV1 is a documented pseudogene. This CDR3 has 16 amino acids.

The V and J genes are TRBV12-3 or TRBV12-4 and TRBJ2-7, with D possibly matching TRBD1 (6 bases). Trimming took 6 bases from V and 4 from J, leaving 10 bases between them. This CDR3 has 12 amino acids. CDR3 in DNA: TGTGCCAGCAGCCCGACAGGTTACGAGCAGTACTTC. It yields the protein CASSPTGYEQYF.

This clone was detected only a few times. The chain employs TRBV19 and TRBJ2-2, with D perhaps TRBD1 (6 bases). Trimming took off 7 bases at V and 7 bases at J, with 19 bases between the two ends. The germline V gene encodes CDR1 LNHDA and CDR2 SQIVND (reference sequence). The CDR3 totals 15 residues. The CDR3 reads CASIGRTAGSGELFF. The CDR3 nucleotides read TGTGCCAGTATTGGACGGACAGCAGGCAGCGGGGAGCTGTTTTTT.

This clone was detected a few times. This rearrangement joins TRBV29-1 to TRBJ2-1, with 15 positions matching TRBD2. Per germline, CDR1 SQVTM and CDR2 ANQGSEA. V was clipped by 3 bases and J by 3 bases; unmatched bases: 3. The CDR3 spans 16 residues. As DNA, the CDR3 is TGCAGCGTTGACCGGACTAGCGGGGGGGACTACAATGAGCAGTTCTTC. It codes for CSVDRTSGGDYNEQFF.

This chain connects TRBV27 to TRBJ2-6; unclear D gene. The germline V gene has CDR1 MNHEY and CDR2 SMNVEV (reference sequence). The V end was cut by 4 bases, the J end by 2 bases, with 3 bases between. The CDR3 runs to 13 residues. CDR3 sequence: CASSWPGANVLTF. CDR3 DNA sequence: TGTGCCAGCAGTTGGCCTGGGGCCAACGTCCTGACTTTC.

The CDR3 spells CASSSDQGPYNEQFF. The CDR3 DNA follows: TGTGCCAGCAGCTCCGACCAGGGGCCCTACAATGAGCAGTTCTTC. The rearrangement uses TRBV11-3 and TRBJ2-1; tentative D call: TRBD1 (6 bases). Germline V gives CDR1 SGHNT, CDR2 YENEEA. The CDR3 is 15 residues long. The V gene lost 4 bases and the J gene lost 2 bases, with 12 bases spanning the gap.

This clone was recorded once. The chain combines TRBV5-1 with TRBJ2-3; maybe TRBD2 (6 bases). Between the trimmed V and J ends, which lost 0 bases and 2 bases, there was a span of 7 bases. This CDR3 has 14 residues. The germline CDR1 and CDR2 sequences are SGHRS and YFSETQ. This CDR3 is CASSLGGVTDTQYF. In DNA form, the CDR3 reads TGCGCCAGCAGCTTGGGGGGGGTCACAGATACGCAGTATTTT.

The chain couples TRBV16 to TRBJ1-2, with D possibly being TRBD1 (5 bases). Between the trimmed V and J ends, which lost 2 bases and 4 bases, there was a span of 14 bases. CDR3 length: 15 amino acids. Germline V lookup: CDR1 KGHSY, CDR2 FQNENV. The CDR3 nucleotides are TGTGCCAGCAGCCAAGGTGGGGGGACCGGCTATGGCTACACCTTC. This encodes CASSQGGGTGYGYTF.

The chain recombines TRBV30 with TRBJ1-3, with TRBD1 as a possible D gene (6 bases). V shed 6 bases and J shed 4 bases, with 13 bases lying between them. The germline gives CDR1 GTSNPN, CDR2 SVGIG (reference sequence). The CDR3 length is 13 residues. CDR3 sequence reads: CACPAGEGNTIYF. The DNA for the CDR3 is TGTGCCTGCCCGGCAGGGGAGGGAAACACCATATATTTT.

The chain joins TRBV6-6 to TRBJ2-7, with D maybe TRBD1 (6 bases). CDR1 and CDR2 from the germline V gene are MNHNY and SVGAGI (reference sequence). V lost 6 bases and J lost 0, with 15 bases in between. This CDR3 is built from 15 residues. The CDR3 spells CASSPRDMSSYEQYF. The CDR3 region has the DNA TGTGCCAGCAGCCCCCGGGACATGAGCTCCTACGAGCAGTACTTC.

This clone has a single count. J is TRBJ1-5 and V is TRBV30; 8 bases line up with TRBD1. The CDR3 is 13 residues long. Germline CDR1 GTSNPN, CDR2 SVGIG (reference sequence). With V trimmed by 4 bases and J by 6 bases, 5 bases remained unmatched. The CDR3 DNA reads TGTGCCTGGACAGGGGGCGGAGGTCAGCCCCAGCATTTT. Its translation: CAWTGGGGQPQHF.

The chain joins TRBV5-1 to TRBJ1-3, with D perhaps TRBD1 (6 bases). The germline gives CDR1 SGHRS, CDR2 YFSETQ. The CDR3 is made up of 16 amino acids. V lost 4 bases and J lost 0, with 14 bases in between. The CDR3 DNA sequence: TGCGCCAGCAGCCCCGTTACAGGGAACTCTGGAAACACCATATATTTT. Its translation: CASSPVTGNSGNTIYF.

CDR3 sequence reads: CASRGAGGPAKNIQYF. CDR3 coding DNA: TGTGCCAGTAGGGGAGCGGGGGGGCCGGCCAAAAACATTCAGTACTTC. The rearrangement joins TRBV19 to TRBJ2-4; TRBD2 matches 10 bases. CDR3 size: 16 residues. Unmatched junction bases numbered 6, after V lost 6 bases and J lost 1 base. CDR1 and CDR2 from the germline V gene are LNHDA and SQIVND (reference sequence). The entire variable domain, with the rest obtained from reference TRBV19 and TRBJ2-4, is as follows: DGGITQSPKYLFRKEGQNVTLSCEQNLNHDAMYWYRQDPGQGLRLIYYSQIVNDFQKGDIAEGYSVSREKKESFPLTVTSAQKNPTAFYLCASRGAGGPAKNIQYFGAGTRLSVL.

The rearrangement uses TRBV5-1 and TRBJ2-2; TRBD2 agrees at 7 bases. V was clipped by 6 bases and J by 7 bases; unmatched bases: 3. The CDR3 is 12 amino acids. Germline assignment: CDR1 SGHRS and CDR2 YFSETQ. The CDR3 spells CASKAGSGELFF. The CDR3 region has the DNA TGCGCCAGCAAAGCGGGAAGCGGGGAGCTGTTTTTT.

The CDR3 sequence: CASSSDRGRNYGYTF. The CDR3 DNA follows: TGTGCCAGCAGCTCGGACAGGGGGCGGAACTATGGCTACACCTTC. The chain carries TRBV9 and TRBJ1-2; TRBD1 matches 11 bases. Germline CDR1 is SGDLS and CDR2 is YYNGEE. The trim removed 4 bases at V and 2 bases at J, leaving 4 bases unmatched. This CDR3 region has 15 residues.

The chain uses TRBV19 and TRBJ2-7, with 9 bases that match TRBD1. The CDR3 is 14 amino acids. The J segment lost 4 bases and the V segment lost 4 bases, leaving 5 bases of the junction unmatched. CDR1 and CDR2 from the germline V gene are LNHDA and SQIVND (reference sequence). This CDR3 reads CASSTGTGRYEQYF. CDR3 sequence (DNA): TGTGCCAGTAGTACCGGGACAGGGAGGTACGAGCAGTACTTC.